Shown below are 23 T cell receptor beta chains from a single sample sequenced in a study of shared clonotypes between healthy human individuals. CD45RO negativity and positive selection for CCR7 defined naive CD8 cells, a population that excluded terminally differentiated effector memory CD45RA+ cells. The repertoire was sequenced with immunoSEQ multiplex PCR; TCRdb's copy has only in-frame clones and lacks some. The sample comprises about 2.1 million clones, around 93% of which are singletons, and approximately 1.7% rests with the top ten. The sample consisted of naive CD8+ T cells from PBMCs. These receptors all come from a man younger than 35 in good health. Some clones in this sample may be carry-over from other donors' samples.

The rearrangement links TRBV27 to TRBJ2-3, with TRBD2 matching 9 bases. Germline V gene sequence: CDR1 MNHEY, CDR2 SMNVEV (reference sequence). J gave up 2 bases and V 5 bases, and 11 bases lay outside the gene matches. CDR3 length: 17 residues. This chain's CDR3 is CASSPTQREAFTDTQYF. CDR3 in DNA: TGTGCCAGCAGTCCCACACAGCGGGAGGCCTTCACAGATACGCAGTATTTT.

The rearrangement uses TRBV27 and TRBJ2-7; D unresolved. Germline CDR1 and CDR2: MNHEY and SMNVEV (reference sequence). Trimming took off 2 bases at V and 2 bases at J, with 10 bases between the two ends. The CDR3 length is 14 residues. Here the CDR3 DNA reads TGTGCCAGCAGTTTAGATCCAACAGCCTACGAGCAGTACTTC. Translated, it gives CASSLDPTAYEQYF.

The rearrangement uses TRBV27 and TRBJ2-7; 7 bases match TRBD1. J was trimmed by 5 bases and V by 5 bases; bases with no gene match: 9. Germline V lookup: CDR1 MNHEY, CDR2 SMNVEV (reference sequence). CDR3 length: 14 residues. This chain's CDR3 is CASSRLAQGDEQYF. The CDR3 region has the DNA TGTGCCAGCAGTCGCCTAGCTCAGGGGGACGAGCAGTACTTC.

The rearrangement uses TRBV2 and TRBJ1-1, with 7 bases lining up with TRBD1. The J segment lost 11 bases and the V segment lost 7 bases, leaving 7 bases of the junction unmatched. Germline V gene sequence: CDR1 SNHLY, CDR2 FYNNEI. The CDR3 is 11 amino acids. CDR3 residues: CASISRGQAFF. CDR3 nucleotide sequence: TGTGCCAGCATCTCCAGGGGACAGGCTTTCTTT.

The CDR3 is CASSPNTPSGTDRNYGYTF. The CDR3 DNA sequence: TGTGCCAGCAGTCCAAATACCCCCTCCGGGACAGACCGTAACTATGGCTACACCTTC. The J gene is TRBJ1-2, the V gene TRBV28; TRBD1 aligns across 7 bases. V lost 5 bases to trimming and J lost 1 base; unmatched junction nucleotides: 19. Germline-derived CDR1 and CDR2 are MDHEN and SYDVKM. This CDR3 has 19 amino acids.

This chain joins TRBV13 and TRBJ2-2; possible D gene TRBD1, 6 bases. Germline V gene sequence: CDR1 PRHDT, CDR2 FYEKMQ (reference sequence). V lost 8 bases and J 3 bases, leaving 13 bases between the germline ends. This CDR3 has 14 residues. The CDR3 loop reads CASLQGPDTGELFF. CDR3 in DNA: TGTGCCAGCCTTCAGGGGCCGGACACCGGGGAGCTGTTTTTT. The variable domain in full, with the rest retrieved from reference TRBV13 and TRBJ2-2, is AAGVIQSPRHLIKEKRETATLKCYPIPRHDTVYWYQQGPGQDPQFLISFYEKMQSDKGSIPDRFSAQQFSDYHSELNMSSLELGDSALYFCASLQGPDTGELFFGEGSRLTVL.

This clone has only a few counts. The rearrangement links TRBV15 to TRBJ1-1; D remains ambiguous. Germline V gene sequence: CDR1 LNHNV, CDR2 YYDKDF (reference sequence). The length of the CDR3 is 12 residues. Trimming shortened V by 10 bases and J by 0 bases, and 9 bases separated the two germline ends. The CDR3, as DNA: TGTGCCATTACCAAGTTGAACACTGAAGCTTTCTTT. Translated: CAITKLNTEAFF.

The chain joins TRBV11-1 to TRBJ2-2; 7 bases agree with TRBD2. The V segment lost 7 bases and the J segment 0 bases; nucleotides outside the gene matches: 5. This CDR3 region has 15 residues. Per the germline V gene, CDR1 is SGHAT and CDR2 is FQDESV (reference sequence). CDR3 DNA: TGTGCCAGCACACCGGGACTATCGAACACCGGGGAGCTGTTTTTT. Residues: CASTPGLSNTGELFF. Filled out from reference TRBV11-1 and TRBJ2-2, the complete variable domain reads EAEVAQSPRYKITEKSQAVAFWCDPISGHATLYWYRQILGQGPELLVQFQDESVVDDSQLPKDRFSAERLKGVDSTLKIQPAELGDSAMYLCASTPGLSNTGELFFGEGSRLTVL.

The rearrangement links TRBV27 to TRBJ1-1, with TRBD1 identical over 8 bases. Per the germline V gene, CDR1 is MNHEY and CDR2 is SMNVEV (reference sequence). Trimming at V came to 3 bases and at J to 7 bases, leaving 7 bases not matched to a gene. The CDR3 consists of 14 residues. This CDR3 reads CASSLRQGAIEAFF. CDR3 DNA: TGTGCCAGCAGTTTGCGGCAGGGGGCAATTGAAGCTTTCTTT.

The chain couples TRBV27 to TRBJ2-1; D gene unclear. The CDR3 extends over 13 amino acids. CDR1 and CDR2 from the germline V gene are MNHEY and SMNVEV (reference sequence). V shed 8 bases and J shed 3 bases, with 11 bases lying between them. This CDR3 reads CASGDLLYNEQFF. The CDR3 DNA follows: TGTGCCAGCGGTGACCTCCTCTACAATGAGCAGTTCTTC.

V usage is TRBV10-3 and J usage is TRBJ1-2, with 11 bases that match TRBD1. V shed 6 bases, J shed 7 bases, and the junction held 10 bases outside the gene matches. Germline V gene lookup returns CDR1 ENHRY and CDR2 SYGVKD. This CDR3 has 15 residues. The CDR3 reads CAIRGRDRGVGGYTF. CDR3 coding DNA: TGTGCCATCAGGGGCCGGGACAGGGGGGTCGGTGGCTACACCTTC.

The chain couples TRBV5-1 to TRBJ2-1, with TRBD2 matching 7 bases. CDR1 is SGHRS, CDR2 YFSETQ, per germline. V lost 3 bases to trimming and J lost 4 bases; unmatched junction nucleotides: 10. The CDR3 totals 16 residues. For the CDR3, the DNA is TGCGCCAGCAGCTCCGCGGGGGTTCCCCTGTACAATGAGCAGTTCTTC. This sequence encodes CASSSAGVPLYNEQFF.

The V gene is TRBV4-3, the J gene TRBJ2-3; D is perhaps TRBD1 (5 bases). Looked up from germline, CDR1 is LGHNA and CDR2 is YSLEER. CDR3 size: 20 residues. V lost 0 bases and J lost 0, with 22 bases in between. In DNA form, the CDR3 reads TGCGCCAGCAGCCAAGAAGAAGCTGCGGACAACCTCATGAGCACAGATACGCAGTATTTT. Protein sequence: CASSQEEAADNLMSTDTQYF.

V and J are TRBV4-1 and TRBJ1-2; D remains unclear. The germline V gene encodes CDR1 MGHRA and CDR2 YSYEKL. Trimming cost V 1 base and J 0 bases, with 9 bases left between them. The CDR3 sequence is 15 residues long. The DNA of the CDR3 is TGCGCCAGCAGCCAAGGGCAGGACCCTAACTATGGCTACACCTTC. This sequence encodes CASSQGQDPNYGYTF.

This chain joins TRBV6-1 and TRBJ2-5, with D possibly being TRBD2 (6 bases). The CDR3 runs to 14 residues. Between the trimmed V and J ends, which lost 4 bases and 2 bases, there was a span of 11 bases. Germline V CDR1 and CDR2: MNHNS, SASEGT. This chain's CDR3 is CASSGWLAQETQYF. DNA of the CDR3: TGTGCCAGCAGTGGCTGGCTAGCGCAAGAGACCCAGTACTTC.

As concerns this clone: This sample also contains other DNA sequences that code for the same CDR3. The chain employs TRBV7-7 and TRBJ2-7; 8 bases align to TRBD1. The length of the CDR3 is 15 residues. J lost 1 base, V lost 5 bases, and 7 bases had no gene match. Germline lookup yields CDR1 SSHAT and CDR2 FNYEAQ (reference sequence). As DNA, the CDR3 is TGTGCCAGCAGCCCCGGACAGGGTTCGTCCTACGAGCAGTACTTC. As protein: CASSPGQGSSYEQYF. Supplemented by reference TRBV7-7 and TRBJ2-7, the full variable domain reads GAGVSQSPRYKVTKRGQDVTLRCDPISSHATLYWYQQALGQGPEFLTYFNYEAQPDKSGLPSDRFSAERPEGSISTLTIQRTEQRDSAMYRCASSPGQGSSYEQYFGPGTRLTVT.

This clone was recorded once. This chain links TRBV19 with TRBJ2-1; 12 positions agree with TRBD2. Germline V gene data show CDR1 as LNHDA and CDR2 as SQIVND (reference sequence). This CDR3 has 14 residues. J was trimmed by 7 bases and V by 5 bases; bases with no gene match: 3. CDR3 in amino acids: CASSLGLAGNEQFF. CDR3 nucleotide sequence: TGTGCCAGTAGTTTAGGACTAGCGGGAAATGAGCAGTTCTTC.

The V and J genes are TRBV28 and TRBJ2-7; 8 bases fit TRBD1. V was pared by 7 bases and J by 2 bases, with 7 bases of the junction left unmatched. Germline lookup yields CDR1 MDHEN and CDR2 SYDVKM. The CDR3 covers 14 residues. CDR3 loop: CASTSGDRPYEQYF. The CDR3, as DNA: TGTGCCAGCACCAGTGGGGACAGGCCCTACGAGCAGTACTTC.

This clone was counted only a few times. The sample carries other DNA sequences with the same CDR3. The rearrangement links TRBV27 to TRBJ2-7; possible D gene TRBD1, 5 bases. The CDR3 covers 13 residues. Germline CDR1 is MNHEY and CDR2 is SMNVEV (reference sequence). The germline V and J ends were trimmed by 0 bases and 2 bases, with 5 bases remaining between them. The CDR3 spells CASSLSGAYEQYF. The CDR3 bases are TGTGCCAGCAGTTTATCAGGGGCCTACGAGCAGTACTTC.

J is TRBJ1-1 and V is TRBV13, with D uncertain. The CDR3 is 16 residues long. Germline V lookup: CDR1 PRHDT, CDR2 FYEKMQ (reference sequence). Trimming removed 5 bases at V and 1 base at J, with 17 bases between. The CDR3 DNA reads TGTGCCAGCAGCGCGTATGGTTCGCGGGGGAACACTGAAGCTTTCTTT. Translating it yields CASSAYGSRGNTEAFF.

The chain recombines TRBV5-6 with TRBJ1-1; D is possibly TRBD1 (5 bases). Trimming stripped 1 base from V and 11 bases from J, with 15 bases between. Germline V gives CDR1 SGHDT, CDR2 YYEEEE. The length of the CDR3 is 13 residues. The DNA for the CDR3 is TGTGCCAGCAGCTTGTTGCAGGGAGGGGATGCTTTCTTT. Its translation is CASSLLQGGDAFF. The full variable domain, rest sourced from reference TRBV5-6 and TRBJ1-1, is DAGVTQSPTHLIKTRGQQVTLRCSPKSGHDTVSWYQQALGQGPQFIFQYYEEEERQRGNFPDRFSGHQFPNYSSELNVNALLLGDSALYLCASSLLQGGDAFFGQGTRLTVV.

As concerns this clone: A read error may account for a junction end that differs from germline. The gene calls are TRBV5-6 and TRBJ2-7, with D hard to call. Germline CDR1 SGHDT, CDR2 YYEEEE. The CDR3 runs to 16 residues. The DNA for the CDR3 is TGTGCCAGCAGCTTGGCCGAAGACGGCTTTGGCTACGAGCGGTACTTC. Amino acids: CASSLAEDGFGYERYF.

This clone appeared once. The CDR3 reads CARSLRTENSLQETQYF. The CDR3, as DNA: TGTGCCAGAAGCTTGAGGACAGAAAATTCTCTGCAAGAGACCCAGTACTTC. J is TRBJ2-5 and V is TRBV5-3; perhaps TRBD1 as D (6 bases). TRBV5-3 is noted as an ORF with a role that remains uncertain. V was cut by 1 base and J by 2 bases, with 18 bases left in between. This CDR3 contains 17 residues.